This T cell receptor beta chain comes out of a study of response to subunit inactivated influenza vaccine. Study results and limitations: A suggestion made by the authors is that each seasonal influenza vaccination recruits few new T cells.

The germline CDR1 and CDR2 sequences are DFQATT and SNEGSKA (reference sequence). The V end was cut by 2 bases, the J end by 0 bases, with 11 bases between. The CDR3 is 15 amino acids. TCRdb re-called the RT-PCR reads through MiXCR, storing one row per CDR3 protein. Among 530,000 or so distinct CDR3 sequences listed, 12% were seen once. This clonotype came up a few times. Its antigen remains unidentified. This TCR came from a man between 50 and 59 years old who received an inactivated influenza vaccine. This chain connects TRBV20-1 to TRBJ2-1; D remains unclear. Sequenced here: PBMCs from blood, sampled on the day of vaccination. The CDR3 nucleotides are TGCAGTGCTAGACTTAGTGGCGGCTCCTACAATGAGCAGTTCTTC. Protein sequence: CSARLSGGSYNEQFF.